Presented here are 12 T cell receptor beta chains from one specimen sequenced in a study of shared clonotypes between healthy human individuals. Only in-frame clones appear in the TCRdb table, and some are missing; sequencing was by immunoSEQ multiplex PCR. Among 550,000 to 800,000 clones listed, around 74% were seen once. The sequenced material came from memory CD4+ T cells sorted from blood. Indicated subset: CD45RA-negative fraction. Receptors originate from a woman aged 25 to 39 in good health.

Of note for this clone: Additional DNA sequences in this sample encode the identical CDR3. The chain combines TRBV10-3 with TRBJ2-3, with D maybe TRBD2 (5 bases). V shed 0 bases and J shed 1 base, with 5 bases lying between them. Germline lookup yields CDR1 ENHRY and CDR2 SYGVKD. This CDR3 contains 14 residues. The DNA of the CDR3 is TGTGCCATCAGTGAGTCGGGAGGCACAGATACGCAGTATTTT. Translation: CAISESGGTDTQYF.

The V and J genes are TRBV5-8 and TRBJ2-1; weak D call: TRBD2 (6 bases). Germline CDR1 SGHTS, CDR2 YDEGEE. The CDR3 totals 15 residues. V lost 3 bases and J 0 bases, leaving 10 bases between the germline ends. The CDR3 region has the DNA TGTGCCAGCAGCTGGGACTTTTCCTCCTACAATGAGCAGTTCTTC. Translated: CASSWDFSSYNEQFF.

The chain couples TRBV28 to TRBJ1-5; D is perhaps TRBD1 (5 bases). This CDR3 spans 14 amino acids. Per germline, CDR1 MDHEN and CDR2 SYDVKM. Trimming took 7 bases from V and 0 from J, leaving 10 bases between them. CDR3 nucleotide sequence: TGTGCCAGCACGGGGCCACTTAGCAATCAGCCCCAGCATTTT. Its protein product is CASTGPLSNQPQHF.

The gene calls are TRBV5-1 and TRBJ1-1; 8 nucleotides line up with TRBD1. The CDR3 spans 14 residues. The V gene end was trimmed by 5 bases and the J gene end by 6 bases; junction bases not matched to a gene: 9. Germline V CDR1 and CDR2: SGHRS, YFSETQ. CDR3 sequence reads: CASRGDRSAAEAFF. The CDR3 DNA reads as TGCGCCAGCAGAGGGGACAGGTCTGCTGCTGAAGCTTTCTTT.

The table lists this clone with a few counts. The chain combines TRBV4-1 with TRBJ2-7; 9 nucleotides line up with TRBD2. CDR1 is MGHRA, CDR2 YSYEKL, per germline. This CDR3 has 17 amino acids. The ends lost 1 base at V and 7 bases at J; junction bases unmatched: 14. CDR3 sequence reads: CASSQVLRTSALGEQYF. In DNA form, the CDR3 reads TGCGCCAGCAGCCAAGTTCTCCGGACTAGCGCTCTTGGGGAGCAGTACTTC.

The rearrangement uses TRBV7-8 and TRBJ2-4; D may be TRBD2 (6 bases). Germline V gives CDR1 SGHVS, CDR2 FQNEAQ. The CDR3 length is 16 residues. Trimming took off 3 bases at V and 8 bases at J, with 20 bases between the two ends. CDR3 sequence (DNA): TGTGCCAGCAGCTTGGCAACCGGGGGTAGGACGGACATTCAGTACTTC. Protein: CASSLATGGRTDIQYF.

The chain employs TRBV5-4 and TRBJ1-4; the D gene is possibly TRBD1 (5 bases). This CDR3 is 15 amino acids long. Germline CDR1 is SGHNT and CDR2 is YYREEE (reference sequence). V lost 4 bases and J lost 1, with 11 bases in between. The CDR3 coding sequence is TGTGCCAGCAGCGTCCAGGGTATAACTAATGAAAAACTGTTTTTT. This codes for CASSVQGITNEKLFF.

Only a few counts were recorded for this clone. The chain is built from TRBV18 and TRBJ2-7; 9 bases fit TRBD1. The CDR3 spans 13 residues. Losses at the gene ends were 5 bases for V and 6 bases for J; bases not matched to a gene: 5. Per the germline V gene, CDR1 is KGHSH and CDR2 is LQKENI. The CDR3 is CASSFGTGREQYF. CDR3 nucleotides: TGTGCCAGCTCATTCGGGACAGGGCGCGAGCAGTACTTC.

On this clone: Germline is not matched at one junction end, which may reflect a read error. The rearrangement links TRBV6-1 to TRBJ1-5; 7 nucleotides align to TRBD1. CDR3 length: 15 residues. CDR1 and CDR2 from the germline V gene are MNHNS and SASEGT. The CDR3 sequence is CASSEETGSNQPQHF. In DNA, the CDR3 is TGTGCCAGCAGCGAAGAGACAGGGTCCAATCAGCCCCAGCATTTT.

This clone has just a few counts. The chain links TRBV5-4 to TRBJ1-5; D gene uncertain. Germline CDR1 SGHNT, CDR2 YYREEE (reference sequence). This CDR3 region has 16 residues. V lost 1 base and J lost 0, with 11 bases in between. The chain's CDR3 is CASSLSPGYSNQPQHF. Here the CDR3 DNA reads TGTGCCAGCAGCTTGAGTCCGGGTTATAGCAATCAGCCCCAGCATTTT.

The V and J genes are TRBV29-1 and TRBJ1-4; maybe TRBD1 (6 bases). V gave up 2 bases and J gave up 7 bases, with 11 bases separating them. In germline, CDR1 is SQVTM, CDR2 ANQGSEA. The CDR3 runs to 13 residues. The CDR3 DNA reads as TGCAGCGTTGAAACAGGGACTCGTGAAAAACTGTTTTTT. Its protein is CSVETGTREKLFF.

This chain connects TRBV29-1 to TRBJ2-7; no definite D call. The CDR3 spans 13 residues. Germline loops: CDR1 SQVTM, CDR2 ANQGSEA. Trimming took 6 bases from V and 2 from J, leaving 14 bases between them. The CDR3 coding sequence is TGCAGCGTCGCCGACCCGCCAACCTACGAGCAGTACTTC. This gives the protein CSVADPPTYEQYF.